This TCR beta chain originates from a study of blood T cells in healthy people across ages. About this clonotype: Its antigen is undetermined. Relative to the germline gene, one junction end is altered; a read error may explain this.

Study-level findings and limits: Bulk PBMC profiling left naive and antigen-experienced comparisons inconclusive.

Germline V CDR1 and CDR2: SGDLS, YYNGEE. This CDR3 comprises 14 residues. A second about 6 to 11 cycle PCR used barcoded and J-beta primers. Individual samples furnished no less than 3 million CDR3-containing paired-end reads apiece. TCRdb redid the calling of the 5' RACE reads with MiXCR, one entry per CDR3 protein. The sample includes hundreds of thousands of distinct CDR3 sequences, around three fifths seen only once; the top ten take approximately 40%. The chain links TRBV9 to TRBJ2-1; D uncertain. The sequencing input was blood. The sequence was obtained from a man aged 60 to 69 in good health. The CDR3 region is CASSVVGSSNEQFF. For the CDR3, the DNA is TGTGCCAGCAGCGTAGTAGGATCCTCCAATGAGCAGTTCTTC.